This is a list of T cell receptor beta chains from one sample in a study of blood T cell repertoires in COVID-19. Assay: immunoSEQ multiplex PCR; the TCRdb copy retains only in-frame clones and omits some. The sample has about 240,000 clones; approximately 85% are singletons. Source material: peripheral blood. Receptors originate from a woman aged 60-70 years with active or convalescent COVID-19. Both conserved end residues are part of each CDR3. D genes are given only for firm matches. Clone size is given for some rows only: seen once, a few or many times, or a class if the clone is expanded.

size,J,D,V,DNA,CDR3
NA,TRBJ1-5,TRBD1,TRBV10-1,TGCGCCAGAGACAGGGGGAAGGTTATAGGCAATCAGCCCCAGCATTTT,CARDRGKVIGNQPQHF
NA,TRBJ2-4,NA,TRBV2,TGTGCCAGCGCTCCGGGACAACTAGCCAAAAACATTCAGTACTTC,CASAPGQLAKNIQYF
NA,TRBJ1-1,TRBD1,TRBV30,TGTGCCTGGACGGGGACAGGGGACACTGAAGCTTTCTTT,CAWTGTGDTEAFF
NA,TRBJ2-1,NA,TRBV3-1/TRBV3-2,TGTGCCAGCAGCCAACGGCTAGCCGACAATGAGCAGTTCTTC,CASSQRLADNEQFF
NA,TRBJ2-5,NA,TRBV19,TGTGCCAGTAGTATCGGGTCGAGGGTGGAGACCCAGTACTTC,CASSIGSRVETQYF
NA,TRBJ2-5,TRBD2,TRBV7-6,TGTGCCAGCAGCTTAGGTAGCGGGCAAGAGACCCAGTACTTC,CASSLGSGQETQYF
NA,TRBJ2-3,NA,TRBV5-1,TGCGCCAGCAGCTTGGCCGACAGTGCTAGCACAGATACGCAGTATTTT,CASSLADSASTDTQYF
NA,TRBJ1-1,NA,TRBV9,TGTGCCAGCAGCGAAGGGAGTTTGAACACTGAAGCTTTCTTT,CASSEGSLNTEAFF
NA,TRBJ1-5,TRBD1,TRBV9,TGTGCCAGCAGCGTAGGGGACAGGGGACCCCTTCAGCCCCAGCATTTT,CASSVGDRGPLQPQHF
NA,TRBJ2-6,NA,TRBV27,TGTGCCAGCAGTTTATCGTTGGCCTCTCTCTCTGGGGCCAACGTCCTGACTTTC,CASSLSLASLSGANVLTF
NA,TRBJ1-2,TRBD1,TRBV12-3/TRBV12-4,TGTGCCAGCAGCCCGGGACAGGGGGCGGGCTACACCTTC,CASSPGQGAGYTF
few,TRBJ1-2,NA,TRBV5-6,TGTGCCAGCAGTTCTTGGGACACTCTCGGCTATGGCTACACCTTC,CASSSWDTLGYGYTF
NA,TRBJ2-3,TRBD2,TRBV5-1,TGCGCCAGCAGCGGGGCTAGCGGGGGGGCCGTTGAAACGCAGTATTTT,CASSGASGGAVETQYF
NA,TRBJ2-3,NA,TRBV7-3,TGTGCCAGCAGTCCCGGGGGGCGCTTCACAGATACGCAGTATTTT,CASSPGGRFTDTQYF
NA,TRBJ1-1,TRBD1,TRBV7-9,TGTGCCAGCAGCTTATACGGAAACAGGGGCGTGAACACTGAAGCTTTCTTT,CASSLYGNRGVNTEAFF
few,TRBJ2-4,TRBD2,TRBV7-2,TGTGCCAGCAGCTTAGGGCAGCGGGGGGGGTACATTCAGTACTTC,CASSLGQRGGYIQYF
NA,TRBJ2-1,NA,TRBV5-1,TGCGCCAGCAGCTTTTGGGGAGGCAATGAGCAGTTCTTC,CASSFWGGNEQFF